This T cell receptor (beta chain) was sequenced in a study of shared clonotypes between healthy human individuals. Clones were read by immunoSEQ multiplex PCR, and TCRdb kept only the in-frame ones, dropping some. This table has over 150,000 clones, 66% appearing once. This CDR3 is 14 amino acids long. The V and J ends lost 6 bases and 2 bases, in that order; junction bases with no gene match: 3. In germline, CDR1 is SNHLY, CDR2 FYNNEI. The chain recombines TRBV2 with TRBJ2-2; 7 positions match TRBD2. Sequencing was performed on memory CD4+ T cells sorted from blood. Subset noted: CD45RA-negative fraction. This clonotype originated in a man under 40 in good health. CDR3 loop: CASSGRLNTGELFF. CDR3 nucleotide sequence: TGTGCCAGCAGCGGGAGGTTAAACACCGGGGAGCTGTTTTTT.